The text below deals with one T cell receptor beta chain. Methods used by the authors: The authors estimated nucleated cell counts from reference gene primer amplification. The repertoire was sequenced with immunoSEQ multiplex PCR; TCRdb's copy has only in-frame clones and lacks some. D and trimming were read from the DNA, whereas the V and J calls and clone size are those reported in that table. The top ten hold more than 9% of the sample, which has approximately 100,000 clones, roughly 80% seen once. The sample is drawn from a study of blood T cell repertoires in COVID-19. Study-level information: Sites in the United States, Italy and Spain provided acute and convalescent COVID-19 samples. The analysed material was cDNA or gDNA that came from T cells, B-cell-depleted T cells, or PBMCs.

The germline CDR1 and CDR2 sequences are SGHDT and YYEEEE. V shed 2 bases and J shed 4 bases, with 7 bases lying between them. This CDR3 comprises 13 residues. This TCR was recovered from a human donor in a cohort sampled during active COVID-19. V and J are TRBV5-6 and TRBJ1-5; D gene ambiguous. The sequenced sample consisted of peripheral blood. Here the CDR3 reads CASSFAENQPQHF. The CDR3 DNA is TGTGCCAGCAGCTTCGCAGAAAATCAGCCCCAGCATTTT.